This T cell receptor (beta chain) originates from a study of cytomegalovirus exposure and HLA in healthy donors. Regarding donors, all were healthy bone marrow donors. The V end was cut by 4 bases, the J end by 5 bases, with 17 bases between. Looked up from germline, CDR1 is MNHEY and CDR2 is SMNVEV (reference sequence). This CDR3 spans 15 amino acids. The PCR had 60 Vbeta and 13 Jbeta primers. Assay used: immunoSEQ multiplex PCR; TCRdb lists only in-frame clones, some missing. Of 90,000 to 120,000 clones listed, more than 75% are singletons. Material: PBMCs. The rearrangement joins TRBV27 to TRBJ1-1, with D perhaps TRBD1 (5 bases). This TCR was recovered from a man aged 30 to 39 in good health and CMV-seropositive. The CDR3 DNA sequence: TGTGCCAGCAGTTCCCAAACAGGCAGGGTAACTGAAGCTTTCTTT. Translating gives CASSSQTGRVTEAFF.